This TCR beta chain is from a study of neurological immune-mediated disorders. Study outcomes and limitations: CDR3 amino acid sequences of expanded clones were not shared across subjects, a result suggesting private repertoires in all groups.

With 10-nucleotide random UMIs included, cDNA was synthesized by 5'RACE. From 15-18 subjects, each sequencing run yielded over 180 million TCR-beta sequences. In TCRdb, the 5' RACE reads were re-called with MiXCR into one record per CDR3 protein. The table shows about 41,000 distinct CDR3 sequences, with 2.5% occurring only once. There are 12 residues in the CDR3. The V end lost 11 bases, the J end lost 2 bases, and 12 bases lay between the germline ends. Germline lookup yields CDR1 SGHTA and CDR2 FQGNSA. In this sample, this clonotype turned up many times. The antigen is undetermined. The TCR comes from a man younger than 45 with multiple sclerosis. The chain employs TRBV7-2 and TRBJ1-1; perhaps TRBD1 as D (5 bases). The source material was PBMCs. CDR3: CAGKGFNTEAFF. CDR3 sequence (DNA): TGTGCCGGAAAGGGGTTTAACACTGAAGCTTTCTTT.